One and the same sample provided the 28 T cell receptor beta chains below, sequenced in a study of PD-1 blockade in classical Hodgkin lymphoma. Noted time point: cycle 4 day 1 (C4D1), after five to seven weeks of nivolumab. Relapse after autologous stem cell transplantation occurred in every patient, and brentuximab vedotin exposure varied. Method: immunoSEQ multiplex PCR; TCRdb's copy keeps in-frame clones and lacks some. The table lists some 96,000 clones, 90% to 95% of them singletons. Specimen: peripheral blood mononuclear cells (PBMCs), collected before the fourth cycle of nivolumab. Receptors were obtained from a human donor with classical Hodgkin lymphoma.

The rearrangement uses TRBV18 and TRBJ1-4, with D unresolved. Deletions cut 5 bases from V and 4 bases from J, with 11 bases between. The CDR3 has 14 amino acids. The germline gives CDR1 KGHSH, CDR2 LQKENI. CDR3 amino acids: CASSMDGLNEKLFF. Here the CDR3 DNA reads TGTGCCAGCTCAATGGACGGACTTAATGAAAAACTGTTTTTT.

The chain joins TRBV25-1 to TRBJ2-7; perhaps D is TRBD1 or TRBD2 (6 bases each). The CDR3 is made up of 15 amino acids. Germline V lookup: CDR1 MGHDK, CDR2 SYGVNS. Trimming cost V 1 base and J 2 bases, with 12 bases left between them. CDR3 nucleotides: TGTGCCAGCAGTGAATCGGGGGCATTGGCCTACGAGCAGTACTTC. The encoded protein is CASSESGALAYEQYF.

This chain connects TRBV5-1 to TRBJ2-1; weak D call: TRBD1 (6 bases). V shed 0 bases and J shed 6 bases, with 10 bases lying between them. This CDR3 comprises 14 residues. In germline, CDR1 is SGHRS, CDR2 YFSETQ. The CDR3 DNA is TGCGCCAGCAGCTTGGGCAGGGGACCCAATGAGCAGTTCTTC. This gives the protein CASSLGRGPNEQFF.

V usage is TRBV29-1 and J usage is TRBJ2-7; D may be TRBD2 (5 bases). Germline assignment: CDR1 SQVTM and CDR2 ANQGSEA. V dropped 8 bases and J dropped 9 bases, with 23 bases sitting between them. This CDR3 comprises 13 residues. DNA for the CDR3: TGCAGCCCCCGGCCACGGAAGGGAGAGGGGCAGTACTTC. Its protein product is CSPRPRKGEGQYF.

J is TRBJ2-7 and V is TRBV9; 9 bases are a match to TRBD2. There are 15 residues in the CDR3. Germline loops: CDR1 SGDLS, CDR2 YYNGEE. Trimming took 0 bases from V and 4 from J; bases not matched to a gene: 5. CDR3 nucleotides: TGTGCCAGCAGCGTAGGTAGCGGGAGTTTGTACGAGCAGTACTTC. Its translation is CASSVGSGSLYEQYF.

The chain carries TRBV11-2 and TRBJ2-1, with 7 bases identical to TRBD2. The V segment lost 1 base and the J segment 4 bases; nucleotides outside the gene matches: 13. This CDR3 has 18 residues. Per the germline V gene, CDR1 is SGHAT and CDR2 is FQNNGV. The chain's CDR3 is CASSLGVAGADPYNEQFF. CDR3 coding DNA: TGTGCCAGCAGCTTAGGGGTGGCGGGAGCGGACCCATACAATGAGCAGTTCTTC.

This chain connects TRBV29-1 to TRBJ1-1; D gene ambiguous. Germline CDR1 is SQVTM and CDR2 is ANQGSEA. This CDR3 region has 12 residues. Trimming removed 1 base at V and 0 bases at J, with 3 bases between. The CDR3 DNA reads TGCAGCGTTGAAGGGGTGAACACTGAAGCTTTCTTT. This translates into CSVEGVNTEAFF.

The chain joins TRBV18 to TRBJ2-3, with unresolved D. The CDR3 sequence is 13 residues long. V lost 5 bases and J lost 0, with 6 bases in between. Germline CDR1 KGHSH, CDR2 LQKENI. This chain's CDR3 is CASSSSSTDTQYF. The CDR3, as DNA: TGTGCCAGCTCATCCAGCAGCACAGATACGCAGTATTTT. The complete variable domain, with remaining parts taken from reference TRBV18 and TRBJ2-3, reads NAGVMQNPRHLVRRRGQEARLRCSPMKGHSHVYWYRQLPEEGLKFMVYLQKENIIDESGMPKERFSAEFPKEGPSILRIQQVVRGDSAAYFCASSSSSTDTQYFGPGTRLTVL.

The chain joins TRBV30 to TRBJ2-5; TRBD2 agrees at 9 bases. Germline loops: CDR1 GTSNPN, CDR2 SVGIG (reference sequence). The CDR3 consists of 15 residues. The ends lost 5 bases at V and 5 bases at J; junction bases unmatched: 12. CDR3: CAWGLRGGRGETQYF. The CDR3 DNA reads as TGTGCCTGGGGCCTTCGGGGCGGGAGGGGCGAGACCCAGTACTTC. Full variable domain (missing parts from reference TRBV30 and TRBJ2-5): SQTIHQWPATLVQPVGSPLSLECTVEGTSNPNLYWYRQAAGRGLQLLFYSVGIGQISSEVPQNLSASRPQDRQFILSSKKLLLSDSGFYLCAWGLRGGRGETQYFGPGTRLLVL.

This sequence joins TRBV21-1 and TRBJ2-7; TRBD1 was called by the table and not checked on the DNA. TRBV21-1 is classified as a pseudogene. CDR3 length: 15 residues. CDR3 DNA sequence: TGTGCCAGCAGCACGTGGACGGACAGCTCCTACGAGCAGTACTTC. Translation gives CASSTWTDSSYEQYF.

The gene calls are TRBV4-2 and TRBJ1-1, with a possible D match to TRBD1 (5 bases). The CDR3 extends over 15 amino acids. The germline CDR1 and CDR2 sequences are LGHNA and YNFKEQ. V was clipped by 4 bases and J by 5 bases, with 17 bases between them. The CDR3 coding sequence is TGTGCCAGCAGCCGACCCCCGGGGGGGAGAACTGAAGCTTTCTTT. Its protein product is CASSRPPGGRTEAFF.

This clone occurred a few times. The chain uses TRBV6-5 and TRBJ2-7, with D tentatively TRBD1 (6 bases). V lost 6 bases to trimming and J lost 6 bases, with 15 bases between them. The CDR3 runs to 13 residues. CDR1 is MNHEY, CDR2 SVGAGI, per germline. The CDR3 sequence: CASRLGTLSEQYF. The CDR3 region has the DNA TGTGCCAGCAGGTTAGGGACATTATCCGAGCAGTACTTC.

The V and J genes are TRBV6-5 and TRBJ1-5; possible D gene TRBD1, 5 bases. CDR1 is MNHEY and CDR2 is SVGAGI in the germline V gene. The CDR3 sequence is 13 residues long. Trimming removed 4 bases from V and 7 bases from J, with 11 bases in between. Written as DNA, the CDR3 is TGTGCCAGCAGTTCCCACGGGGGGCAGCCCCAGCATTTT. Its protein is CASSSHGGQPQHF.

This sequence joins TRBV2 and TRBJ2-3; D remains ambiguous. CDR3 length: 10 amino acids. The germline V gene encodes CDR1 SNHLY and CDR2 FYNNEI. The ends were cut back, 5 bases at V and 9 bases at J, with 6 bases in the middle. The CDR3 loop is CASSSGTQYF. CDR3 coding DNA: TGTGCCAGCAGTTCTGGGACGCAGTATTTT.

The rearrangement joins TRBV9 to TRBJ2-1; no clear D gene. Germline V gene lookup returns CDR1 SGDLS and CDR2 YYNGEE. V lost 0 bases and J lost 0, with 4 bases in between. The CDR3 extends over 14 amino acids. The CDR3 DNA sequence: TGTGCCAGCAGCGTAGCTAGCTCCTACAATGAGCAGTTCTTC. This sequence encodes CASSVASSYNEQFF.

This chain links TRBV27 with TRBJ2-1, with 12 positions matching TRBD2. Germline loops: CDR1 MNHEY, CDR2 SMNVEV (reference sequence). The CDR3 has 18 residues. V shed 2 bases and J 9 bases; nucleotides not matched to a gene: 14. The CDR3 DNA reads TGTGCCAGCAGTTTACCCCCCTTTCTAGCGGGAGGGCTCGGTGAGCAGTTCTTC. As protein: CASSLPPFLAGGLGEQFF.

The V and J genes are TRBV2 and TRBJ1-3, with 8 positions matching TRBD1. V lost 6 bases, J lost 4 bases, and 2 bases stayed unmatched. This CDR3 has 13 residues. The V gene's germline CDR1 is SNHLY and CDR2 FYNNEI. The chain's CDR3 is CASSGDRGNTIYF. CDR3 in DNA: TGTGCCAGCAGCGGGGACAGGGGAAACACCATATATTTT.

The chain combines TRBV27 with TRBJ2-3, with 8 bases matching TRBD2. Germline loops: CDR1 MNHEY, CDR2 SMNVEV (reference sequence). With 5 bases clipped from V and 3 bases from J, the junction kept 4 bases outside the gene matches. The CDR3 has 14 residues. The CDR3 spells CASSAGRGTDTQYF. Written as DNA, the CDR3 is TGTGCCAGCAGTGCCGGGAGGGGAACAGATACGCAGTATTTT.

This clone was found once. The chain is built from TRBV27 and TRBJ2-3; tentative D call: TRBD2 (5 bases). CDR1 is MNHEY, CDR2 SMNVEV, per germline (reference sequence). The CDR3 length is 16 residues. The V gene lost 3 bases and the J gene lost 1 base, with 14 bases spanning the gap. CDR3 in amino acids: CASSFHGPAGTDTQYF. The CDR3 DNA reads TGTGCCAGCAGTTTTCACGGACCAGCGGGCACAGATACGCAGTATTTT.

The CDR3 is CASGFGRPGEYTIYF. The CDR3 bases are TGTGCTAGTGGTTTTGGCAGGCCCGGCGAATACACCATATATTTT. This rearrangement joins TRBV12-5 to TRBJ1-3; D unresolved. CDR1 is LGHNT, CDR2 FRNRAP, per germline. CDR3 length: 15 amino acids. Deletions cut 3 bases from V and 8 bases from J, with 17 bases between. The whole variable domain, filled in from reference TRBV12-5 and TRBJ1-3, reads DARVTQTPRHKVTEMGQEVTMRCQPILGHNTVFWYRQTMMQGLELLAYFRNRAPLDDSGMPKDRFSAEMPDATLATLKIQPSEPRDSAVYFCASGFGRPGEYTIYFGEGSWLTVV.

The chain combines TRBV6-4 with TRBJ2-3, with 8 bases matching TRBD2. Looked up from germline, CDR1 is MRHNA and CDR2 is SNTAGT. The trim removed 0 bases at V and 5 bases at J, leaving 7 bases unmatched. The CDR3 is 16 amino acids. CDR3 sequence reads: CASSDSVTGGLDTQYF. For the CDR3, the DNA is TGTGCCAGCAGTGACTCCGTAACGGGAGGGCTAGATACGCAGTATTTT.

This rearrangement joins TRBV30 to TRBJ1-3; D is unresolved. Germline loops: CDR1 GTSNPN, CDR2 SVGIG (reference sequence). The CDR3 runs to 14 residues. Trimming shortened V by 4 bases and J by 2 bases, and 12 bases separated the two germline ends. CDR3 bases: TGTGCCTGGATGTACAGTCTTGCTGGAAACACCATATATTTT. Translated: CAWMYSLAGNTIYF.

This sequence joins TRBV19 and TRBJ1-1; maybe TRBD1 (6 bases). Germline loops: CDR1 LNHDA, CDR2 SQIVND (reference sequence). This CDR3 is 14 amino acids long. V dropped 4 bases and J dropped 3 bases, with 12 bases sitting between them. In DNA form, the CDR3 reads TGTGCCAGTAGTACCAACAGGGAGGACACTGAAGCTTTCTTT. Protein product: CASSTNREDTEAFF.

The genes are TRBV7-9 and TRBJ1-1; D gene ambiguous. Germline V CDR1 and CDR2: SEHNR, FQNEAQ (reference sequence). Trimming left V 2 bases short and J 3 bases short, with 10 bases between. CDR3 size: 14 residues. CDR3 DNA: TGTGCCAGCAGCTTAACGACTGGAGACACTGAAGCTTTCTTT. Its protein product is CASSLTTGDTEAFF.

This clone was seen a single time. The CDR3: CAWNTGQSYEQYF. The CDR3 nucleotides are TGTGCCTGGAATACGGGACAGTCCTACGAGCAGTACTTC. This rearrangement joins TRBV30 to TRBJ2-7, with 7 bases lining up with TRBD1. Germline V gives CDR1 GTSNPN, CDR2 SVGIG (reference sequence). V shed 4 bases and J 1 base; nucleotides not matched to a gene: 4. This CDR3 is 13 amino acids long.

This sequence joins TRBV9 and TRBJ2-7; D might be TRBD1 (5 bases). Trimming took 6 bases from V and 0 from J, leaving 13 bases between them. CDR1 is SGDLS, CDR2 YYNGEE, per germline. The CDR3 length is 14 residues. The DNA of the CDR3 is TGTGCCAGCACCGTGGGGCCTAGCTCCTACGAGCAGTACTTC. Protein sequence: CASTVGPSSYEQYF.

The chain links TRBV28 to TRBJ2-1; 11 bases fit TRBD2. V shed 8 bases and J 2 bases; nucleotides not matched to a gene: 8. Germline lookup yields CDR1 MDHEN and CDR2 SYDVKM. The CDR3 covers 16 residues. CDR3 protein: CASRTLAGGTYNEQFF. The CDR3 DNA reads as TGTGCCAGCCGTACTCTAGCGGGAGGAACCTACAATGAGCAGTTCTTC.

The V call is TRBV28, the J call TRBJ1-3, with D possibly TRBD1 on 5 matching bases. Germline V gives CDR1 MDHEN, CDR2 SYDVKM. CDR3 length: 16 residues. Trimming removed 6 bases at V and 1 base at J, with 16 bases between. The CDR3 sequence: CASRGGATASGNTIYF. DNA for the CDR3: TGTGCCAGCAGGGGGGGTGCCACTGCTTCTGGAAACACCATATATTTT.